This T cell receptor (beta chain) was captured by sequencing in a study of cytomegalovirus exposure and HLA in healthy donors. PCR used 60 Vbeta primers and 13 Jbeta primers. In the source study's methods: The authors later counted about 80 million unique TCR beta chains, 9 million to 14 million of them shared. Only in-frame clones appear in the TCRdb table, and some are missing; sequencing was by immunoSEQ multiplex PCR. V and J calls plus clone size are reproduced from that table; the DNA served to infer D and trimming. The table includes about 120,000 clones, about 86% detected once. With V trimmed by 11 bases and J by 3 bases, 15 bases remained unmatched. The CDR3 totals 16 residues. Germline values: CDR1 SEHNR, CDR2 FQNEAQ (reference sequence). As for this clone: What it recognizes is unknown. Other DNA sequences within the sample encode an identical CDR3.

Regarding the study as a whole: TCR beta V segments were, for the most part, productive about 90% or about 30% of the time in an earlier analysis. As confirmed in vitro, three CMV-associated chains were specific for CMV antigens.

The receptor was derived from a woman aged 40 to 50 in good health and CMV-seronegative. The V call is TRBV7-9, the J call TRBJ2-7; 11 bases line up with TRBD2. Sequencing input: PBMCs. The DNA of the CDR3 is TGTGCCGGCACTAGCGGGAGTTTCGTAGGGGGCTACGAGCAGTACTTC. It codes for CAGTSGSFVGGYEQYF.